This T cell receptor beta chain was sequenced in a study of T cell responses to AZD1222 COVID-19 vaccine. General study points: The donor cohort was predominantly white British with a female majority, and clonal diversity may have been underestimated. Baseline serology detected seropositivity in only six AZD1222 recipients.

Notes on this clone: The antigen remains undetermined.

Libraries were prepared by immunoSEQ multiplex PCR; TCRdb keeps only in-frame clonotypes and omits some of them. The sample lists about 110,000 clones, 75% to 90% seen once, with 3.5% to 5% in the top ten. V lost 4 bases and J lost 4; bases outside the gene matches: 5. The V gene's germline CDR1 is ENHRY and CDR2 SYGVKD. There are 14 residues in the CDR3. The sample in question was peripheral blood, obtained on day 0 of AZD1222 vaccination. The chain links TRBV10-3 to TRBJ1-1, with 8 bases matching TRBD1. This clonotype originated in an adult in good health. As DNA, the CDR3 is TGTGCCATCAGTGGGACAGGGACTAGCACTGAAGCTTTCTTT. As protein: CAISGTGTSTEAFF.